Following are 22 T cell receptor beta chains from one sample sequenced in a study of glioma-infiltrating T cells after dendritic cell vaccination. Indicated time point: after dendritic cell vaccination, including at tumor progression/relapse. TCRdb's table, derived via immunoSEQ multiplex PCR, lists solely in-frame clones and lacks some. The table lists 50,000 to 65,000 clones, more than 75% of them singletons. The source was blood, collected after dendritic cell vaccination. These receptors were collected from a human donor with glioblastoma.

The chain uses TRBV6-5 and TRBJ2-7; 7 bases line up with TRBD1. J was trimmed by 5 bases and V by 2 bases; bases with no gene match: 6. Germline V gene data show CDR1 as MNHEY and CDR2 as SVGAGI. This CDR3 has 14 residues. The CDR3 is CASSYGDRVNEQYF. CDR3 nucleotides: TGTGCCAGCAGTTACGGAGACAGGGTTAACGAGCAGTACTTC.

The gene calls are TRBV19 and TRBJ2-5; 12 bases align to TRBD2. From germline, CDR1 is LNHDA and CDR2 SQIVND (reference sequence). Trimming removed 3 bases from V and 4 bases from J; junction bases left unmatched: 9. The CDR3 extends over 17 amino acids. The CDR3 bases are TGTGCCAGTAGTATGTGGGCTAGCGGGGGGGCCGGAGAGACCCAGTACTTC. Translating gives CASSMWASGGAGETQYF.

This clone came up once. The chain links TRBV28 to TRBJ2-5; tentative D call: TRBD1 (5 bases). Trimming cost V 3 bases and J 2 bases, with 10 bases left between them. There are 14 residues in the CDR3. Germline CDR1 reads MDHEN; CDR2 reads SYDVKM. As DNA, the CDR3 is TGTGCCAGCAGTTTCGTAGACAGACAAGAGACCCAGTACTTC. Translating it yields CASSFVDRQETQYF. The variable domain in full, with the rest retrieved from reference TRBV28 and TRBJ2-5, is DVKVTQSSRYLVKRTGEKVFLECVQDMDHENMFWYRQDPGLGLRLIYFSYDVKMKEKGDIPEGYSVSREKKERFSLILESASTNQTSMYLCASSFVDRQETQYFGPGTRLLVL.

The rearrangement links TRBV19 to TRBJ1-1; D gene ambiguous. Germline CDR1 reads LNHDA; CDR2 reads SQIVND (reference sequence). Trimming stripped 2 bases from V and 8 bases from J, with 6 bases between. There are 11 residues in the CDR3. The CDR3 reads CASSIFREAFF. The DNA of the CDR3 is TGTGCCAGTAGTATATTCAGGGAAGCTTTCTTT.

V is TRBV29-1 and J is TRBJ2-1; D uncertain. The length of the CDR3 is 12 residues. V dropped 4 bases and J dropped 7 bases, with 11 bases sitting between them. The germline gives CDR1 SQVTM, CDR2 ANQGSEA. The CDR3 here is CSVGPSVNEQFF. The DNA of the CDR3 is TGCAGCGTTGGGCCCAGCGTTAATGAGCAGTTCTTC.

This clone was counted once. This rearrangement joins TRBV30 to TRBJ2-1; D is unclear. This CDR3 spans 14 amino acids. V was pared by 3 bases and J by 5 bases, with 14 bases between. Germline loops: CDR1 GTSNPN, CDR2 SVGIG (reference sequence). CDR3 region: CAWSQTRSHNEQFF. Here the CDR3 DNA reads TGTGCCTGGAGCCAAACCAGGTCCCACAATGAGCAGTTCTTC.

The chain links TRBV5-1 to TRBJ1-2, with a tentative D call TRBD1 (5 bases). CDR3 length: 15 residues. V shed 7 bases and J shed 0 bases, with 16 bases lying between them. Germline CDR1 and CDR2: SGHRS and YFSETQ. CDR3 nucleotide sequence: TGCGCCAGCCATTCGGGGGGATTTACTAACTATGGCTACACCTTC. Amino acids: CASHSGGFTNYGYTF.

The chain carries TRBV7-9 and TRBJ2-7; no definite D call. The V end lost 5 bases, the J end lost 3 bases, and 11 bases lay between the germline ends. Per germline, CDR1 SEHNR and CDR2 FQNEAQ (reference sequence). CDR3 length equals 13 residues. The chain's CDR3 is CASSRPRGYEQYF. CDR3 coding DNA: TGTGCCAGCAGCCGACCAAGAGGCTACGAGCAGTACTTC.

The table lists this clone with a few counts. The V call is TRBV5-6, the J call TRBJ1-6, with 7 nucleotides matching TRBD1. Germline CDR1 SGHDT, CDR2 YYEEEE. CDR3 length equals 14 residues. J lost 8 bases, V lost 4 bases, and 6 bases had no gene match. Written as DNA, the CDR3 is TGTGCCAGCAGCACCATTACAGGGGATTCACCCCTCCACTTT. Translated, it gives CASSTITGDSPLHF.

The rearrangement uses TRBV10-3 and TRBJ2-3; the D gene is possibly TRBD2 (7 bases). The CDR3 is made up of 15 amino acids. V lost 10 bases, J lost 3 bases, and 20 bases lay in between. The germline V gene has CDR1 ENHRY and CDR2 SYGVKD. CDR3: CATQGGAVKTDTQYF. The CDR3 region has the DNA TGTGCCACCCAAGGGGGGGCAGTTAAGACAGATACGCAGTATTTT.

The rearrangement uses TRBV6-6 and TRBJ1-5; 7 nucleotides match TRBD1. With 6 bases clipped from V and 3 bases from J, the junction kept 5 bases outside the gene matches. Germline CDR1 is MNHNY and CDR2 is SVGAGI (reference sequence). The CDR3 loop spans 14 amino acids. The CDR3 DNA is TGTGCCAGCAGCCAGGGGGTTTTCAATCAGCCCCAGCATTTT. Amino acids: CASSQGVFNQPQHF.

The rearrangement uses TRBV4-1 and TRBJ2-7, with 8 bases lining up with TRBD1. V was clipped by 0 bases and J by 0 bases; unmatched bases: 10. The CDR3 spans 18 residues. Germline lookup yields CDR1 MGHRA and CDR2 YSYEKL. CDR3 amino acids: CASSQDANGQGSSYEQYF. As DNA, the CDR3 is TGCGCCAGCAGCCAAGACGCTAATGGACAGGGATCCTCCTACGAGCAGTACTTC.

This clone was seen only once. This chain links TRBV5-1 with TRBJ2-7, with 10 nucleotides matching TRBD1. This CDR3 contains 15 residues. Per the germline V gene, CDR1 is SGHRS and CDR2 is YFSETQ. The junction had 2 bases not matched to a gene; V was cut back by 2 bases and J by 0 bases. The CDR3 protein is CASSFGQGGSYEQYF. Here the CDR3 DNA reads TGCGCCAGCAGCTTCGGACAGGGGGGCTCCTACGAGCAGTACTTC. Based on the CDR3 plus reference TRBV5-1 and TRBJ2-7, the full variable domain is KAGVTQTPRYLIKTRGQQVTLSCSPISGHRSVSWYQQTPGQGLQFLFEYFSETQRNKGNFPGRFSGRQFSNSRSEMNVSTLELGDSALYLCASSFGQGGSYEQYFGPGTRLTVT.

This chain uses TRBV27 with TRBJ1-6; TRBD1 might be the D (6 bases). There are 12 residues in the CDR3. Germline assignment: CDR1 MNHEY and CDR2 SMNVEV (reference sequence). The germline V and J ends were trimmed by 10 bases and 14 bases, with 18 bases remaining between them. The CDR3 here is CATGRGAGALHF. As DNA, the CDR3 is TGTGCCACAGGGAGAGGGGCAGGGGCCCTCCACTTT.

This chain uses TRBV9 with TRBJ1-5, with 9 bases that match TRBD1. Germline V lookup: CDR1 SGDLS, CDR2 YYNGEE. The V and J ends lost 4 bases and 7 bases, in that order; junction bases with no gene match: 12. The CDR3 covers 16 residues. The CDR3 DNA reads as TGTGCCAGCAGCCCGAGGGACAGGGAGGTTGGGCAGCCCCAGCATTTT. The encoded protein is CASSPRDREVGQPQHF.

This clone is a singleton in its sample. The V and J genes are TRBV28 and TRBJ1-5; 7 nucleotides align to TRBD1. CDR1 is MDHEN, CDR2 SYDVKM, per germline. This CDR3 has 15 amino acids. V lost 1 base, J lost 2 bases, and 2 bases stayed unmatched. The CDR3 reads CASSLLTGGNQPQHF. CDR3 nucleotide sequence: TGTGCCAGCAGTTTATTAACAGGGGGCAATCAGCCCCAGCATTTT.

This clone was counted only a few times. This chain uses TRBV18 with TRBJ1-3, with a tentative D call TRBD1 (6 bases). Germline CDR1 and CDR2: KGHSH and LQKENI. The CDR3 has 16 amino acids. The V end lost 3 bases, the J end lost 2 bases, and 14 bases lay between the germline ends. The CDR3 nucleotides are TGTGCCAGCTCACCCGGGACACGAACACCTGGAAACACCATATATTTT. Translation gives CASSPGTRTPGNTIYF.

The chain recombines TRBV7-9 with TRBJ1-1; D is uncertain. Germline V gives CDR1 SEHNR, CDR2 FQNEAQ (reference sequence). This CDR3 is 12 amino acids long. Trimming shortened V by 5 bases and J by 11 bases, and 15 bases separated the two germline ends. This chain's CDR3 is CASSPEGSGAFF. Here the CDR3 DNA reads TGTGCCAGCAGCCCTGAGGGTTCTGGGGCTTTCTTT.

The genes are TRBV5-4 and TRBJ2-3; D perhaps matches TRBD2 (6 bases). Germline assignment: CDR1 SGHNT and CDR2 YYREEE (reference sequence). CDR3 size: 16 residues. The ends were cut back, 7 bases at V and 1 base at J, with 19 bases in the middle. The DNA for the CDR3 is TGTGCCAGCCGAGCGGGCCGAGACATGGGCACAGATACGCAGTATTTT. Protein: CASRAGRDMGTDTQYF.

V gene TRBV7-2 combines with J gene TRBJ2-7, with 9 bases that match TRBD1. V gave up 5 bases and J gave up 4 bases; unmatched junction bases: 9. Germline V CDR1 and CDR2: SGHTA, FQGNSA. The CDR3 runs 15 residues. CDR3 nucleotide sequence: TGTGCCAGCAGCGTGGACAGGGGTTATGGATACGAGCAGTACTTC. Its translation is CASSVDRGYGYEQYF.

The chain couples TRBV4-3 to TRBJ1-1, with no clear D. There are 15 residues in the CDR3. V shed 0 bases and J shed 11 bases, with 19 bases lying between them. Germline CDR1 reads LGHNA; CDR2 reads YSLEER. The CDR3 region has the DNA TGCGCCAGCAGCCAAGATGGGTCTAGAGCCACGTACGCTTTCTTT. This encodes CASSQDGSRATYAFF.

The CDR3 nucleotides read TGTGCCAGCAGTGGGACAGATTGGATGAACACTGAAGCTTTCTTT. It yields the protein CASSGTDWMNTEAFF. This chain joins TRBV2 and TRBJ1-1; maybe TRBD1 (6 bases). The CDR3 runs 15 residues. CDR1 and CDR2 from the germline V gene are SNHLY and FYNNEI. V dropped 4 bases and J dropped 0 bases, with 12 bases sitting between them.